This T cell receptor (beta chain) derives from a study of shared clonotypes between healthy human individuals. Using immunoSEQ multiplex PCR, the repertoire was profiled, and TCRdb retains in-frame clones only, with some absent. Counted here are 800,000 to 1,200,000 clones, roughly 74% occurring once; the ten biggest clones make up approximately 0.52%. The CDR3 length is 14 residues. Germline CDR1 is MNHNS and CDR2 is SASEGT. V dropped 5 bases and J dropped 0 bases, with 9 bases sitting between them. All donors were healthy HIV-negative adults lacking recent acute infections or vaccinations. Investigators divided CD4+ cells into CD45RA+ naive and CD45RA-negative memory subsets.

This TCR was sampled from a man younger than 35 in good health. Some clones in this sample may be carry-over from other donors' samples. Sequencing was carried out using memory CD4+ T cells from PBMCs. As for subset: CD45RA-negative fraction. The chain employs TRBV6-1 and TRBJ2-3; weak D call: TRBD1 (5 bases). CDR3 loop: CASSFYRSTDTQYF. CDR3 in DNA: TGTGCCAGCAGTTTTTACAGGAGCACAGATACGCAGTATTTT.